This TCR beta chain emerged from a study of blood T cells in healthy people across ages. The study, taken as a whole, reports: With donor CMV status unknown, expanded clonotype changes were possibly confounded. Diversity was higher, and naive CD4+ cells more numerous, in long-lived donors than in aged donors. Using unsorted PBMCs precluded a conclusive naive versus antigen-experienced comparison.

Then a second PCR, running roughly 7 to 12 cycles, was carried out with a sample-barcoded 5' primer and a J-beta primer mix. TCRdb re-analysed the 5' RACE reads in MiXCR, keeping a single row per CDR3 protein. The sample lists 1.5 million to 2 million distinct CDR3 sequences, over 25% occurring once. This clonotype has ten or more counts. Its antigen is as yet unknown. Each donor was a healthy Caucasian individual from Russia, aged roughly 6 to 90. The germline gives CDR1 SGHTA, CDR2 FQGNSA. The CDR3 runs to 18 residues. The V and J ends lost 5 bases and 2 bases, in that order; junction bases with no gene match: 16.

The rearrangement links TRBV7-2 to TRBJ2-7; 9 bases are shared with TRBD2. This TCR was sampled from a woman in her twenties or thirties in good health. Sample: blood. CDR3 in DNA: TGTGCCAGCAGCAAATCAACCTCCGGGACTAGCTGGGCCTACGAGCAGTACTTC. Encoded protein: CASSKSTSGTSWAYEQYF.